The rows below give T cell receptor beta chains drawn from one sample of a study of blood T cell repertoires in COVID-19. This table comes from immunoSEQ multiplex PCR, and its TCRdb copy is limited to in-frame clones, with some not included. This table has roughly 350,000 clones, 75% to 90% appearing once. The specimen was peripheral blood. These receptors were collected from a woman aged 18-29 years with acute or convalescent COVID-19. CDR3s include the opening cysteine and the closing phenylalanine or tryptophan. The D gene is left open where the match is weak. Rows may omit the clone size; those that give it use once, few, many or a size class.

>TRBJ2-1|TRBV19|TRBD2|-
CASSPTGTSKGGEQFF
TGTGCCAGTAGTCCCACCGGGACTAGTAAGGGTGGTGAGCAGTTCTTC
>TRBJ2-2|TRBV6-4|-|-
CASQSHRESWAGELFF
TGTGCCAGCCAGTCCCACAGGGAGTCTTGGGCCGGGGAGCTGTTTTTT
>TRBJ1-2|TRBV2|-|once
CASSAQPQGYGYTF
TGTGCCAGCAGTGCCCAGCCACAGGGTTATGGCTACACCTTC
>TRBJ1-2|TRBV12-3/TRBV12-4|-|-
CASSHGGGNGYTF
TGTGCCAGCAGCCATGGGGGGGGCAATGGCTACACCTTC
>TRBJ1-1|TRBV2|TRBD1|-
CASSPFPGTDIWAFF
TGTGCCAGCAGTCCGTTTCCCGGGACAGATATTTGGGCTTTCTTT
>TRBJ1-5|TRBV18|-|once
CASSPTPDGQPQHF
TGTGCCAGCTCGCCGACTCCTGACGGTCAGCCCCAGCATTTT
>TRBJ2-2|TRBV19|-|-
CASTRLDTGELFF
TGTGCCAGTACCCGTTTAGACACCGGGGAGCTGTTTTTT
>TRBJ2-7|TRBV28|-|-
CASEGGTYEQYF
TGTGCCAGCGAGGGAGGTACCTACGAGCAGTACTTC
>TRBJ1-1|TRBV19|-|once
CASRVRLTNTEAFF
TGTGCCAGTAGGGTGAGACTGACTAACACTGAAGCTTTCTTT
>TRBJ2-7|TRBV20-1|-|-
CSASSTPGNAGETTTYEQYF
TGCAGTGCTAGTAGCACCCCGGGAAACGCAGGCGAAACCACAACCTACGAGCAGTACTTC
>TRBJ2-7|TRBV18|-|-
CASSPGSKTYEQYF
TGTGCCAGCTCACCGGGGAGTAAGACCTACGAGCAGTACTTC
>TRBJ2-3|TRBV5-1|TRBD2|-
CASSLRTSGRSGTDTQYF
TGCGCCAGCAGCCTCCGGACTAGCGGGAGGTCCGGCACAGATACGCAGTATTTT
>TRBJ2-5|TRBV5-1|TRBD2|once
CASSLGSGGQETQYF
TGCGCCAGCAGCTTGGGGAGCGGGGGCCAAGAGACCCAGTACTTC
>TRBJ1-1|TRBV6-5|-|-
CASRWANTEAFF
TGTGCCAGCAGGTGGGCGAACACTGAAGCTTTCTTT
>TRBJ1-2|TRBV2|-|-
CASSRDSNYGYTF
TGTGCCAGCAGTAGAGACAGTAACTATGGCTACACCTTC
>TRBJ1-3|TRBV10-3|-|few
CATQEGRNTIYF
TGTGCCACTCAGGAAGGCCGAAACACCATATATTTT
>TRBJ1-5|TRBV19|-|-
CASSPGTPDNQPQHF
TGTGCCAGTAGTCCCGGGACACCCGACAATCAGCCCCAGCATTTT
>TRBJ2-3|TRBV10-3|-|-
CAISELGPGATDTQYF
TGTGCCATCAGTGAGTTGGGCCCAGGGGCTACAGATACGCAGTATTTT
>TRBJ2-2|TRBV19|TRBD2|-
CASCGTRSAGELFF
TGTGCCAGCTGTGGGACTAGGTCGGCCGGGGAGCTGTTTTTT
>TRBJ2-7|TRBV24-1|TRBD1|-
CATSGDRLSYEQYF
TGTGCCACCAGCGGGGACAGACTTTCTTACGAGCAGTACTTC
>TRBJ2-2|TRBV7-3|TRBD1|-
CASSLGTVTGELFF
TGTGCCAGCAGCTTGGGGACAGTCACCGGGGAGCTGTTTTTT
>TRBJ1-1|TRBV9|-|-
CASSGQVNTEAFF
TGTGCCAGCAGCGGACAGGTGAACACTGAAGCTTTCTTT